This TCR beta chain was documented in a study of PD-1 blockade in classical Hodgkin lymphoma. General study findings and limits: Newly diagnosed patients were reported to exhibit reduced baseline TCR diversity relative to healthy donors. By C4D1 there was a significant rise in CD4+ TCR diversity but not in CD8+ TCR diversity. Why repertoires differed is undefined; disease activity or prior therapy possibly contributed.

V shed 4 bases and J shed 8 bases, with 18 bases lying between them. The CDR3 runs 15 residues. The germline V gene has CDR1 LGHNA and CDR2 YNFKEQ. Specified time point: cycle 4 day 1 (C4D1), after around six weeks of nivolumab. Each and every patient relapsed after autologous stem cell transplantation, and patients got differing brentuximab vedotin exposure. Produced via immunoSEQ multiplex PCR; TCRdb's table is partial and in-frame only. Among just under 40,000 clones, 75% to 85% were seen once, and the ten largest hold around 9.5%. In regard to this clone: As yet, its antigen is unknown.

The sequencing here drew on peripheral blood mononuclear cells (PBMCs), taken before the fourth cycle of nivolumab. The TCR sequence derives from a human donor with classical Hodgkin lymphoma. The rearrangement links TRBV4-2 to TRBJ2-1, with D possibly matching TRBD1 (7 bases). This CDR3 is CASSPQGRLGDEQFF. In nucleotides, the CDR3 is TGTGCCAGCAGCCCACAGGGGAGGCTTGGTGATGAGCAGTTCTTC.